Reported below is one TCR beta chain. The data derive from a study of T cells in localized non-small cell lung cancer. Trimming removed 0 bases from V and 6 bases from J; junction bases left unmatched: 9. The CDR3 loop spans 16 amino acids. Germline V gene data show CDR1 as SGHTA and CDR2 as FQGTGA. Produced via immunoSEQ multiplex PCR; TCRdb's table is partial and in-frame only. The sample lists about 35,000 clones; 80% to 95% were seen once. The chain uses TRBV7-3 and TRBJ1-1; TRBD1 matches 8 bases. The input for sequencing was peripheral blood mononuclear cells, taken before any cancer treatment. The clonotype comes from a female donor older than 55 with stage II lung adenocarcinoma. The CDR3 spells CASSLTWDRTSSEAFF. The DNA for the CDR3 is TGTGCCAGCAGCTTAACGTGGGACAGGACGTCTTCTGAAGCTTTCTTT.